This is a list of T cell receptor beta chains from one sample in a study of CD8 T cells in ankylosing spondylitis. TCRdb reanalysed the 5' RACE reads using MiXCR and keeps one entry per CDR3 protein. The sample carries roughly 300,000 distinct CDR3 sequences, approximately 8% recorded once. The specimen was blood, either unsorted or a sorted T cell fraction (not recorded which). These receptors came from a male donor with ankylosing spondylitis. Each CDR3 is given with its conserved first and last residue. Fields, in order: CDR3 protein, CDR3 DNA, V gene, clone size, D gene, J gene. A D gene is named only where the DNA matches it firmly. Clone size is given for some rows only: seen once, a few or many times, or a class if the clone is expanded.

cdr3_aa: CASSPSLAGIIF
cdr3_nt: TGTGCCAGCTCACCATCACTAGCGGGTATTATCTTC
v_call: TRBV18
clone_size: NA
d_call: TRBD2
j_call: TRBJ2-7

cdr3_aa: CATSRTAGRWDTEAFF
cdr3_nt: TGTGCCACCAGCAGAACAGCAGGACGGTGGGACACTGAAGCTTTCTTT
v_call: TRBV15
clone_size: NA
d_call: NA
j_call: TRBJ1-1

cdr3_aa: CASSLGGQSLHSGNTIYF
cdr3_nt: TGCGCCAGCAGCTTGGGTGGACAGTCGCTACACTCTGGAAACACCATATATTTT
v_call: TRBV5-1
clone_size: NA
d_call: NA
j_call: TRBJ1-3

cdr3_aa: CSVVMLAVYNEQFF
cdr3_nt: TGCAGCGTTGTTATGCTAGCGGTTTACAATGAGCAGTTCTTC
v_call: TRBV29-1
clone_size: few
d_call: TRBD2
j_call: TRBJ2-1

cdr3_aa: CASSLDRVSSGNTIYF
cdr3_nt: TGCGCCAGCAGCTTGGACAGAGTGTCGTCTGGAAACACCATATATTTT
v_call: TRBV5-1
clone_size: NA
d_call: NA
j_call: TRBJ1-3

cdr3_aa: CASTATGGDQPQHF
cdr3_nt: TGCGCCAGCACCGCGACAGGCGGCGATCAGCCCCAGCATTTT
v_call: TRBV10-2
clone_size: few
d_call: NA
j_call: TRBJ1-5

cdr3_aa: CASSLFNNEQFF
cdr3_nt: TGTGCCAGCAGTTTATTCAACAATGAGCAGTTCTTC
v_call: TRBV28
clone_size: few
d_call: NA
j_call: TRBJ2-1

cdr3_aa: CASSQASGLALDTQYF
cdr3_nt: TGCGCCAGCAGCCAAGCTTCGGGACTAGCATTGGATACGCAGTATTTT
v_call: TRBV4-1
clone_size: many
d_call: TRBD2
j_call: TRBJ2-3

cdr3_aa: CASTTSDYEQYF
cdr3_nt: TGTGCCAGCACGACTAGCGATTACGAGCAGTACTTC
v_call: TRBV12-3/TRBV12-4
clone_size: few
d_call: TRBD2
j_call: TRBJ2-7

cdr3_aa: CASSSGTSGRANTGELFF
cdr3_nt: TGCGCCAGCAGCTCCGGGACTAGCGGGAGGGCGAACACCGGGGAGCTGTTTTTT
v_call: TRBV5-1
clone_size: few
d_call: TRBD2
j_call: TRBJ2-2

cdr3_aa: CASSLGSGYNNEQFF
cdr3_nt: TGTGCCAGCAGCTTAGGTAGCGGGTATAACAATGAGCAGTTCTTC
v_call: TRBV7-3
clone_size: many
d_call: TRBD2
j_call: TRBJ2-1

cdr3_aa: CASRSTTDSNQPQHF
cdr3_nt: TGCGCCAGCAGATCGACAACAGATAGCAATCAGCCCCAGCATTTT
v_call: TRBV5-1
clone_size: NA
d_call: NA
j_call: TRBJ1-5

cdr3_aa: CASNPRLAEIYNEQCF
cdr3_nt: TGTGCCAGCAATCCCCGGCTAGCTGAAATCTACAATGAGCAGTGCTTC
v_call: TRBV28
clone_size: NA
d_call: NA
j_call: TRBJ2-1

cdr3_aa: CASSQQLEAFF
cdr3_nt: TGTGCCAGCAGCCAACAGCTTGAAGCTTTCTTT
v_call: TRBV2
clone_size: NA
d_call: NA
j_call: TRBJ1-1

cdr3_aa: CSVEEYTQYF
cdr3_nt: TGCAGCGTTGAAGAGTATACGCAGTATTTT
v_call: TRBV29-1
clone_size: few
d_call: NA
j_call: TRBJ2-3

cdr3_aa: CASSKVGGQTQYF
cdr3_nt: TGTGCCAGCAGCAAAGTCGGGGGGCAGACCCAGTACTTC
v_call: TRBV21-1
clone_size: NA
d_call: NA
j_call: TRBJ2-5

cdr3_aa: CASSGGAGYTF
cdr3_nt: TGTGCCAGCAGCGGCGGGGCAGGCTACACCTTC
v_call: TRBV12-3/TRBV12-4
clone_size: many
d_call: NA
j_call: TRBJ1-2

cdr3_aa: CASSHPRSGSALYGYTF
cdr3_nt: TGTGCCAGCAGCCACCCCAGAAGCGGCTCGGCTCTGTATGGCTACACCTTC
v_call: TRBV4-2
clone_size: few
d_call: NA
j_call: TRBJ1-2

cdr3_aa: CSGSGGNTEAFF
cdr3_nt: TGCAGCGGTTCAGGGGGCAACACTGAAGCTTTCTTT
v_call: TRBV29-1
clone_size: many
d_call: TRBD1
j_call: TRBJ1-1

cdr3_aa: CSARDLWLAGGTDTQYF
cdr3_nt: TGCAGTGCTAGAGATCTTTGGCTAGCGGGAGGGACAGATACGCAGTATTTT
v_call: TRBV20-1
clone_size: few
d_call: TRBD2
j_call: TRBJ2-3

cdr3_aa: CATQGATGLPWNEQFF
cdr3_nt: TGTGCCACCCAGGGGGCTACGGGACTACCTTGGAATGAGCAGTTCTTC
v_call: TRBV24-1
clone_size: few
d_call: NA
j_call: TRBJ2-1

cdr3_aa: CASSPIEQGGYGYTF
cdr3_nt: TGTGCCAGCAGCCCCATCGAACAGGGAGGCTATGGCTACACCTTC
v_call: TRBV6-2/TRBV6-3
clone_size: few
d_call: NA
j_call: TRBJ1-2

cdr3_aa: CASSHDRFFSGMKNCFF
cdr3_nt: NA
v_call: TRBV3-1
clone_size: many
d_call: NA
j_call: TRBJ1-4

cdr3_aa: CASSMLDRGYQPQHF
cdr3_nt: TGTGCCAGTAGTATGCTGGACAGGGGATATCAGCCCCAGCATTTT
v_call: TRBV19
clone_size: NA
d_call: TRBD1
j_call: TRBJ1-5

cdr3_aa: CSAPPRGGQVGVYNEQFF
cdr3_nt: TGCAGTGCTCCTCCCAGAGGGGGGCAGGTCGGAGTTTACAATGAGCAGTTCTTC
v_call: TRBV20-1
clone_size: NA
d_call: NA
j_call: TRBJ2-1

cdr3_aa: CASSARGSLQDEQYF
cdr3_nt: TGCGCCAGCAGCGCTAGGGGCAGCCTCCAGGACGAGCAGTACTTC
v_call: TRBV5-1
clone_size: many
d_call: NA
j_call: TRBJ2-7

cdr3_aa: CASSVSGNTIYF
cdr3_nt: TGTGCCAGCAGTGTATCAGGAAACACCATATATTTT
v_call: TRBV2
clone_size: NA
d_call: NA
j_call: TRBJ1-3

cdr3_aa: CASSRPSGRYYEQFF
cdr3_nt: TGTGCCAGCAGCCGCCCTAGCGGGAGGTACTATGAGCAGTTCTTC
v_call: TRBV13
clone_size: NA
d_call: TRBD2
j_call: TRBJ2-1

cdr3_aa: CASSRRDSSTDTQYF
cdr3_nt: TGCGCCAGCAGCCGAAGGGACAGTAGCACAGATACGCAGTATTTT
v_call: TRBV5-1
clone_size: few
d_call: TRBD1
j_call: TRBJ2-3

cdr3_aa: CASRRGQGGTEAFF
cdr3_nt: TGTGCCAGCAGACGGGGACAGGGGGGTACTGAAGCTTTCTTT
v_call: TRBV12-3/TRBV12-4
clone_size: many
d_call: TRBD1
j_call: TRBJ1-1